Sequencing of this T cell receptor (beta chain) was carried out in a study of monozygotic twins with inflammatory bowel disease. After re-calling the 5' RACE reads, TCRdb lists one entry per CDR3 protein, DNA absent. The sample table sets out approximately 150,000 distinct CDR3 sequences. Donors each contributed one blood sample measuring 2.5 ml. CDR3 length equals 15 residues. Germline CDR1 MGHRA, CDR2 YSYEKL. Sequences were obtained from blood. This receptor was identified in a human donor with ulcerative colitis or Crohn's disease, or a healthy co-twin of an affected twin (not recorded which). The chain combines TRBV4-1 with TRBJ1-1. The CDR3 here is CASSHPESEGPEAFF.